A selection of T cell receptor beta chains follows, all from one sample in a study of cytomegalovirus exposure and HLA in healthy donors. The method was immunoSEQ multiplex PCR; TCRdb's version includes in-frame clones alone and lacks a portion of them. This sample has approximately 90,000 clones, with approximately 94% found just once. The sequencing input was PBMCs. Receptor source: a woman between 25 and 40 years old in good health and CMV-seropositive. Both conserved end residues are part of each CDR3.

V gene | CDR3 protein
TRBV4-3 | CASSQGSTGSSTDTQYF
TRBV15 | CATSREGTLNTEAFF
TRBV6-1 | CASSETWQGGYGYTF
TRBV7-2 | CASSHNQGIGELFF
TRBV19 | CASSIGSLNSNQPQHF
TRBV28 | CASRDPGGRSYNEQFF
TRBV4-2 | CASSQGEVGGNTEAFF
TRBV7-9 | CASSYQLAGGLGSYNEQFF
TRBV10-3 | CAISSRGDQPQHF
TRBV7-2 | CASSLMGQYGYTF
TRBV29-1 | CSVATGNYGYTF
TRBV7-8 | CASSPQVAAGVYEQYF
TRBV28 | CAESQTSGMITDTQYF
TRBV5-4 | CATNEQGNNEQFF
TRBV6-5 | CASSSVQGAGYGYTF
TRBV5-4 | CASSWTRAGELFF
TRBV9 | CASSATGDWATEAFF
TRBV9 | CASSSQGNNEQFF
TRBV6-1 | CASSGLQGAAQYF
TRBV19 | CASSIDNRAETQYF
TRBV7-9 | CASSLSGLARSEQYF
TRBV5-4 | CASSLGPADSSYEQYF
TRBV5-6 | CASSLSGDEKLFF
TRBV30 | CAWSVPGTHSRDTQYF
TRBV30 | CAWSWGRAPGQPQHF
TRBV7-2 | CASSPTNRGGVYSNQPQHF
TRBV4-3 | CASSQGTSGRLETQYF
TRBV25-1 | CASSETGWAQPQHF
TRBV19 | CASSTNRESQETQYF
TRBV7-3 | CASSRTGTANVLTF
TRBV6-5 | CASRKGWEAFF
TRBV4-1 | CASHMGGTPGGYTF
TRBV28 | CASRGTGTAFF
TRBV7-2 | CASSKWSGQGSGTEAFF
TRBV15 | CATSIAGQGGEQYF
TRBV18 | CASSPRPLTGIYGYTF
TRBV5-1 | CASSLNPPGRDTGELFF
TRBV5-8 | CASSLAYVGTSDYNEQFF
TRBV7-9 | CASSLPSGTRETQYF
TRBV2 | CASTWERNEQYF
TRBV7-2 | CASSPRLAENNEQFF
TRBV7-9 | CASRLRLAGDLSEQFF
TRBV6-5 | CASSYSPGDSGNTIYF
TRBV15 | CATSYQRGSYEQYF
TRBV29-1 | CSASGTVQNEKLFF